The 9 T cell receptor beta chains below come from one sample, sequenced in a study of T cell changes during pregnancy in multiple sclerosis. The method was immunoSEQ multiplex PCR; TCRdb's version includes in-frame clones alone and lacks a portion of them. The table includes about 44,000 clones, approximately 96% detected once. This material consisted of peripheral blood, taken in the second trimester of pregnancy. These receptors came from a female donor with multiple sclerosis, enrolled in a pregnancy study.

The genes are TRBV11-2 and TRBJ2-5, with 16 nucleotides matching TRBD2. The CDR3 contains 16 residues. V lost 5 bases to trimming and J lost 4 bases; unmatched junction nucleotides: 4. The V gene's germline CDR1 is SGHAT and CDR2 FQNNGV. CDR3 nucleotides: TGTGCCAGCAGCACCGGGACTAGCGGGAGGGGAGAGACCCAGTACTTC. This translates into CASSTGTSGRGETQYF. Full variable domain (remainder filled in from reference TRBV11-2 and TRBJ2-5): EAGVAQSPRYKIIEKRQSVAFWCNPISGHATLYWYQQILGQGPKLLIQFQNNGVVDDSQLPKDRFSAERLKGVDSTLKIQPAKLEDSAVYLCASSTGTSGRGETQYFGPGTRLLVL.

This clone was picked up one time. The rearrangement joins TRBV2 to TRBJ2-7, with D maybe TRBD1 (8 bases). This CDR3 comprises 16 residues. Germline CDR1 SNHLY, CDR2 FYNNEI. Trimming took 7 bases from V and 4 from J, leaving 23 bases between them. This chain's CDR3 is CASTMGTGGGRYEQYF. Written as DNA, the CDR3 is TGTGCCAGCACGATGGGGACAGGCGGGGGTCGGTACGAGCAGTACTTC.

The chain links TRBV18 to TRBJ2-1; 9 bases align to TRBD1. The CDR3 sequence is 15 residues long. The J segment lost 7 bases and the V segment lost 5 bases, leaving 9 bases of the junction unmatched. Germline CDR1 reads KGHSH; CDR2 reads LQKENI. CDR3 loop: CASSVTGGSANEQFF. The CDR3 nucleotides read TGTGCCAGCTCAGTTACAGGGGGCTCAGCAAATGAGCAGTTCTTC. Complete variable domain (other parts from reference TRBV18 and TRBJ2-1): NAGVMQNPRHLVRRRGQEARLRCSPMKGHSHVYWYRQLPEEGLKFMVYLQKENIIDESGMPKERFSAEFPKEGPSILRIQQVVRGDSAAYFCASSVTGGSANEQFFGPGTRLTVL.

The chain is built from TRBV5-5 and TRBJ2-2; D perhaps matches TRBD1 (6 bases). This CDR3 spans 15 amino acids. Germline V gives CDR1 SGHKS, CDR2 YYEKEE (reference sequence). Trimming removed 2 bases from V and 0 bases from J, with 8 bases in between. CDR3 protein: CASSFGTPNTGELFF. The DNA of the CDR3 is TGTGCCAGCAGCTTCGGGACACCGAACACCGGGGAGCTGTTTTTT. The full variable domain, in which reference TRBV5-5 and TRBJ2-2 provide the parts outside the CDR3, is DAGVTQSPTHLIKTRGQQVTLRCSPISGHKSVSWYQQVLGQGPQFIFQYYEKEERGRGNFPDRFSARQFPNYSSELNVNALLLGDSALYLCASSFGTPNTGELFFGEGSRLTVL.

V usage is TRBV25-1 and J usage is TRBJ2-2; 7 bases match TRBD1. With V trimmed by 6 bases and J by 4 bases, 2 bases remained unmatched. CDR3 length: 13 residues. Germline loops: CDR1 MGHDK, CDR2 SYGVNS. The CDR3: CASRRTGTGELFF. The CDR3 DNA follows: TGTGCCAGCAGACGGACAGGCACCGGGGAGCTGTTTTTT.

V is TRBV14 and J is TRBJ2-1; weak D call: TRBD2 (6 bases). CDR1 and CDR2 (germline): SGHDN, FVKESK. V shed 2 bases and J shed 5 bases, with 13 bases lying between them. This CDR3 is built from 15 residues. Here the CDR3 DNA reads TGTGCCAGCAGCCAAAGAGTAGCGGTAGACAATGAGCAGTTCTTC. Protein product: CASSQRVAVDNEQFF. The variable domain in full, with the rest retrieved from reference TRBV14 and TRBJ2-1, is EAGVTQFPSHSVIEKGQTVTLRCDPISGHDNLYWYRRVMGKEIKFLLHFVKESKQDESGMPNNRFLAERTGGTYSTLKVQPAELEDSGVYFCASSQRVAVDNEQFFGPGTRLTVL.

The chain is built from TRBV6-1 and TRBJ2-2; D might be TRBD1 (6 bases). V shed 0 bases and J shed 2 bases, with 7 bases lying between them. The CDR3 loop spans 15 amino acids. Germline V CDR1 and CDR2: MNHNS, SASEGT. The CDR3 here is CASSEAGQNTGELFF. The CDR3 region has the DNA TGTGCCAGCAGTGAAGCGGGACAAAACACCGGGGAGCTGTTTTTT.

CDR3 sequence: CASSLGGGVTEAFF. The CDR3 nucleotides read TGTGCCAGCAGCTTAGGGGGAGGGGTCACTGAAGCTTTCTTT. V and J are TRBV7-3 and TRBJ1-1; perhaps TRBD1 as D (5 bases). CDR3 length: 14 amino acids. V lost 2 bases and J lost 4, with 11 bases in between. From germline, CDR1 is SGHTA and CDR2 FQGTGA.

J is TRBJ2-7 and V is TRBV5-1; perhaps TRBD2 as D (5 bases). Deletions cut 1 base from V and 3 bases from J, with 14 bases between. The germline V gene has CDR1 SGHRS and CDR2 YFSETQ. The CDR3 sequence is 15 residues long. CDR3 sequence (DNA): TGCGCCAGCAGCTTGAGGCTAGCAGCAAACTACGAGCAGTACTTC. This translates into CASSLRLAANYEQYF.